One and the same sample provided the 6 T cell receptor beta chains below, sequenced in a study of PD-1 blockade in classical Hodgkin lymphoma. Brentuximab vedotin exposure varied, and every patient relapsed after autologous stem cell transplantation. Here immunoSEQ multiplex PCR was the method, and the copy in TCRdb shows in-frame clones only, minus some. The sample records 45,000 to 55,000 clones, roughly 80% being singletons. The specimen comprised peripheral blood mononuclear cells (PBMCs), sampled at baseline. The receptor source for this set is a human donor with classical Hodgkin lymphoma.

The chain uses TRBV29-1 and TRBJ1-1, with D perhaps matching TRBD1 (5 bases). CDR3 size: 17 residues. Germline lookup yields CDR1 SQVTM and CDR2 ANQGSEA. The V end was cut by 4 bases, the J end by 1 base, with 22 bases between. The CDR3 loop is CSVVWFLRGWSNTEAFF. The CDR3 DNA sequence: TGCAGCGTTGTATGGTTTTTAAGGGGATGGTCGAACACTGAAGCTTTCTTT.

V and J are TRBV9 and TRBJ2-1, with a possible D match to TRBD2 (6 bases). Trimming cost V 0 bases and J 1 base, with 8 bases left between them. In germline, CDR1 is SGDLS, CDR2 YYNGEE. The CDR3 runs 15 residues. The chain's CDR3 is CASSVVEGSYNEQFF. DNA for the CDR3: TGTGCCAGCAGCGTAGTGGAGGGGTCCTACAATGAGCAGTTCTTC. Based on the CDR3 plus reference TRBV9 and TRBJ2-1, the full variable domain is DSGVTQTPKHLITATGQRVTLRCSPRSGDLSVYWYQQSLDQGLQFLIQYYNGEERAKGNILERFSAQQFPDLHSELNLSSLELGDSALYFCASSVVEGSYNEQFFGPGTRLTVL.

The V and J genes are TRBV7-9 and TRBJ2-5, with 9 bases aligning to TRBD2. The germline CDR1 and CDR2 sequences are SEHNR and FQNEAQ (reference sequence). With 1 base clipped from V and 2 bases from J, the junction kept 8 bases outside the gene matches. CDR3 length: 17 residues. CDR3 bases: TGTGCCAGCAGCTTAGTCGCGACTAGCGGTTATCAAGAGACCCAGTACTTC. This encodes CASSLVATSGYQETQYF.

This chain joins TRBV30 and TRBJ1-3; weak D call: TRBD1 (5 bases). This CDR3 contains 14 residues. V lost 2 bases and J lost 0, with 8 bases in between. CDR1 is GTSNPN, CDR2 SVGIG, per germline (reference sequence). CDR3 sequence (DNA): TGTGCCTGGAGTCGGGACCTCTCTGGAAACACCATATATTTT. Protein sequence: CAWSRDLSGNTIYF.

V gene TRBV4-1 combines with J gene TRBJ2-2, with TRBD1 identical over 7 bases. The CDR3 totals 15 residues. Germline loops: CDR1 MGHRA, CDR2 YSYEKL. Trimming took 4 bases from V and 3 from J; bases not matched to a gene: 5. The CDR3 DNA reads TGCGCCAGCAGCCGACAAGACAGGGACACCGGGGAGCTGTTTTTT. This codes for CASSRQDRDTGELFF.

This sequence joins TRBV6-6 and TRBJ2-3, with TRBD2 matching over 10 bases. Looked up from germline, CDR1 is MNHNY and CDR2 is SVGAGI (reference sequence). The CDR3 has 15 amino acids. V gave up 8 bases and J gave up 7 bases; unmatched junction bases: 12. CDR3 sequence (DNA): TGTGCCAGCTCTAGGGAAAGCGGGAGGGGACATACGCAGTATTTT. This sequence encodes CASSRESGRGHTQYF.